This T cell receptor (beta chain) is from a study of blood T cells in healthy people across ages. This clonotype was seen a few times. Its antigen is not known. The germline gives CDR1 LGHDT, CDR2 YNNKEL (reference sequence). With 2 bases removed from V and 4 bases from J, the gap between germline ends came to 15 bases. The CDR3 has 15 amino acids. Staff drew 9 to 10 milliliters of peripheral blood from each donor. Study-wide points: Higher diversity, along with more naive CD4+ cells, distinguished long-lived donors from aged donors. Lack of knowledge of donor CMV status possibly confounded expanded clonotype changes.

A J-beta primer mix and a sample-barcoded 5' primer were used in a second PCR of roughly 6 to 11 cycles. Every molecule of cDNA carried a tag from a template-switch adaptor with 12 random nucleotides. TCRdb re-derived calls from the 5' RACE reads in MiXCR, one entry per CDR3 protein. The table has about a million distinct CDR3 sequences, roughly two fifths seen once; the top ten hold about an eighth. The TCR originated in a young man in good health. The chain employs TRBV3-1 and TRBJ2-7; weak D call: TRBD1 (5 bases). Sequenced: blood. This CDR3 is CASSQIGADSYEQYF. Written as DNA, the CDR3 is TGTGCCAGCAGCCAAATAGGGGCCGATAGTTACGAGCAGTACTTC.